This TCR beta chain was retrieved from a study of blood T cell repertoires in COVID-19. The wider study: Acute and convalescent COVID-19 specimens originated in the United States, Italy and Spain. In each case, the material was cDNA or gDNA derived from T cells, B-cell-depleted T cells, or PBMCs.

The J segment lost 7 bases and the V segment lost 0 bases, leaving 4 bases of the junction unmatched. The CDR3 covers 16 residues. Germline V gene sequence: CDR1 LGHNA, CDR2 YSLEER. Original methodology: Counts of nucleated cells, estimated from reference gene primer amplification, were obtained. Using immunoSEQ multiplex PCR, the repertoire was profiled, and TCRdb retains in-frame clones only, with some absent. Clone size and the V and J calls come from that table; the DNA yielded D and trimming. This table holds fewer than 450,000 clones, approximately 89% found once. The clonotype was recovered from a woman younger than 30 who had recovered from COVID-19. The sequenced material came from peripheral blood. This chain connects TRBV4-3 to TRBJ1-6, with TRBD1 identical over 9 bases. CDR3 residues: CASSQDITGGNSPLHF. The DNA for the CDR3 is TGCGCCAGCAGCCAAGATATCACAGGGGGCAATTCACCCCTCCACTTT.